A single sample gave rise to the 18 T cell receptor beta chains below, sequenced in a study of blood T cells in healthy people across ages. PCR was performed a second time for 7 to 11 cycles using a sample-barcoded 5' primer and a J-beta primer mix. A single record per CDR3 protein comes from TCRdb applying MiXCR to the 5' RACE reads. The table shows about 1.6 million distinct CDR3 sequences, with roughly 30% occurring only once. The sequenced material came from blood. The receptors derive from a woman under 40 in good health.

This clonotype was seen a handful of times. The V call is TRBV7-2, the J call TRBJ2-7, with D possibly TRBD1 on 8 matching bases. Germline CDR1 is SGHTA and CDR2 is FQGNSA. The V end lost 4 bases, the J end lost 8 bases, and 24 bases lay between the germline ends. This CDR3 has 16 residues. In nucleotides, the CDR3 is TGTGCCAGCAGCTCCAACGGACAGGGAGGGTACGGGCAGCAGTACTTC. It translates to CASSSNGQGGYGQQYF.

The genes are TRBV15 and TRBJ2-7; TRBD2 might be the D (6 bases). Germline V lookup: CDR1 LNHNV, CDR2 YYDKDF (reference sequence). The CDR3 is 16 residues long. V dropped 0 bases and J dropped 1 base, with 13 bases sitting between them. The DNA for the CDR3 is TGTGCCACCAGCAGAGATGGGGGACTCCTATCCTACGAGCAGTACTTC. As protein: CATSRDGGLLSYEQYF.

This rearrangement joins TRBV6-6 to TRBJ2-7, with 7 nucleotides matching TRBD2. The germline V gene has CDR1 MNHNY and CDR2 SVGAGI (reference sequence). CDR3 length: 13 residues. V lost 7 bases to trimming and J lost 4 bases; unmatched junction nucleotides: 7. Here the CDR3 reads CASNEPGRYEQYF. The DNA of the CDR3 is TGTGCCAGCAATGAACCCGGGAGGTACGAGCAGTACTTC.

This rearrangement joins TRBV5-1 to TRBJ2-3, with a possible D match to TRBD2 (5 bases). The CDR3 loop spans 14 amino acids. The germline CDR1 and CDR2 sequences are SGHRS and YFSETQ. Trimming took 5 bases from V and 4 from J, leaving 14 bases between them. CDR3 nucleotides: TGCGCCAGCAGGGACGTGAGAGGGTCAGATACGCAGTATTTT. Residues: CASRDVRGSDTQYF.

This clonotype was recorded many times. The J gene is TRBJ2-1, the V gene TRBV20-1; D call uncertain. V was trimmed by 5 bases and J by 8 bases, leaving 16 bases between them. This CDR3 spans 13 amino acids. Germline CDR1 reads DFQATT; CDR2 reads SNEGSKA (reference sequence). In DNA, the CDR3 is TGCAGTGCTCCCAGAACCCACCCCGATGAGCAGTTCTTC. Protein product: CSAPRTHPDEQFF.

The table lists this clonotype with a count of one. One end of the junction does not line up with germline, which may come from a read error. The chain links TRBV7-9 to TRBJ2-7; perhaps TRBD2 as D (5 bases). The length of the CDR3 is 11 residues. Germline values: CDR1 SEHNR, CDR2 FQNEAQ (reference sequence). As DNA, the CDR3 is TGTACCAGCAGCCGGGACTACGAGCAGTACTTC. Translated: CTSSRDYEQYF.

This clonotype was seen only a few times. This rearrangement joins TRBV6-1 to TRBJ2-7; 10 bases line up with TRBD1. Per the germline V gene, CDR1 is MNHNS and CDR2 is SASEGT. CDR3 size: 13 residues. Trimming removed 4 bases from V and 9 bases from J; junction bases left unmatched: 6. The CDR3 region is CASSAGTGVGQYF. CDR3 bases: TGTGCCAGCAGTGCCGGGACAGGGGTTGGGCAGTACTTC.

This clonotype has just a few counts. The chain couples TRBV27 to TRBJ2-7; possible D gene TRBD1, 6 bases. Trimming took 6 bases from V and 6 from J, leaving 15 bases between them. The germline gives CDR1 MNHEY, CDR2 SMNVEV (reference sequence). The CDR3 is 13 residues long. The CDR3 nucleotides read TGTGCCAGCAGGCCGACCCCAGGGGTCGAGCAGTACTTC. Translating it yields CASRPTPGVEQYF.

This clonotype was found many times. The J gene is TRBJ2-3, the V gene TRBV4-2; the match to TRBD2 covers 16 bases. The CDR3 totals 18 residues. With 3 bases clipped from V and 3 bases from J, the junction kept 6 bases outside the gene matches. The germline V gene has CDR1 LGHNA and CDR2 YNFKEQ. The CDR3 loop reads CASSQGTSGGAPTDTQYF. The DNA for the CDR3 is TGTGCCAGCAGCCAGGGGACTAGCGGGGGGGCCCCAACAGATACGCAGTATTTT.

This clonotype was seen a few times. J is TRBJ2-5 and V is TRBV2; D not certain. The CDR3 length is 15 residues. V lost 3 bases to trimming and J lost 5 bases, with 16 bases between them. The germline CDR1 and CDR2 sequences are SNHLY and FYNNEI. The CDR3 DNA sequence: TGTGCCAGCAGTGACCCGGACCCCCAACTGGAGACCCAGTACTTC. It translates to CASSDPDPQLETQYF. Filled out from reference TRBV2 and TRBJ2-5, the complete variable domain reads EPEVTQTPSHQVTQMGQEVILRCVPISNHLYFYWYRQILGQKVEFLVSFYNNEISEKSEIFDDQFSVERPDGSNFTLKIRSTKLEDSAMYFCASSDPDPQLETQYFGPGTRLLVL.

The chain couples TRBV29-1 to TRBJ2-3, with 8 bases identical to TRBD1. Per the germline V gene, CDR1 is SQVTM and CDR2 is ANQGSEA. V shed 5 bases, J shed 1 base, and the junction held 11 bases outside the gene matches. This CDR3 spans 16 amino acids. The chain's CDR3 is CSVKTPDRGRTDTQYF. DNA of the CDR3: TGCAGCGTTAAAACGCCCGACAGGGGACGCACAGATACGCAGTATTTT.

This clonotype was counted between two and nine times. The chain employs TRBV14 and TRBJ2-7; D unclear. Trimming cost V 4 bases and J 0 bases, with 13 bases left between them. The germline CDR1 and CDR2 sequences are SGHDN and FVKESK. The CDR3 contains 15 residues. CDR3 in amino acids: CASSPYSRSSYEQYF. Written as DNA, the CDR3 is TGTGCCAGCAGCCCCTACTCGCGGAGCTCCTACGAGCAGTACTTC.

The CDR3 DNA follows: TGTGCCAACAACGGCTTGACAGGGACCTATTACAATCAGCCCCAGCATTTT. As protein: CANNGLTGTYYNQPQHF. The chain has TRBV6-4 and TRBJ1-5; the match to TRBD1 covers 7 bases. The CDR3 length is 17 residues. The ends lost 10 bases at V and 3 bases at J; junction bases unmatched: 18. Germline-derived CDR1 and CDR2 are MRHNA and SNTAGT.

The V gene is TRBV11-2, the J gene TRBJ1-5; D gene ambiguous. The CDR3 contains 13 residues. From germline, CDR1 is SGHAT and CDR2 FQNNGV. The V gene lost 3 bases and the J gene lost 7 bases, with 10 bases spanning the gap. CDR3 in DNA: TGTGCCAGCAGCTTCTCAGCAGAACAGCCCCAGCATTTT. It specifies CASSFSAEQPQHF.

The chain joins TRBV5-1 to TRBJ2-3, with 12 nucleotides matching TRBD1. V gave up 3 bases and J gave up 4 bases; unmatched junction bases: 6. Germline lookup yields CDR1 SGHRS and CDR2 YFSETQ. The CDR3 runs to 16 residues. CDR3 region: CASSWDRGLSADTQYF. The CDR3 nucleotides are TGCGCCAGCAGCTGGGACAGGGGGCTTTCGGCAGATACGCAGTATTTT.

The chain carries TRBV5-1 and TRBJ2-1; a weak D match, TRBD2 (6 bases). Germline CDR1 and CDR2: SGHRS and YFSETQ. Between the trimmed V and J ends, which lost 5 bases and 8 bases, there was a span of 20 bases. The CDR3 has 15 residues. The CDR3 DNA reads TGCGCCAGCAGTCCGGGGCTAGCGATTCAAGATGAGCAGTTCTTC. It specifies CASSPGLAIQDEQFF.

CDR3 DNA sequence: TGTGCCAGTGGGACAGGGGGCACCGGGGAGCTGTTTTTT. Translating gives CASGTGGTGELFF. V and J are TRBV2 and TRBJ2-2; 11 bases match TRBD1. Germline V gene data show CDR1 as SNHLY and CDR2 as FYNNEI. Unmatched junction bases numbered 1, after V lost 9 bases and J lost 4 bases. The CDR3 sequence is 13 residues long. Filled out from reference TRBV2 and TRBJ2-2, the complete variable domain reads EPEVTQTPSHQVTQMGQEVILRCVPISNHLYFYWYRQILGQKVEFLVSFYNNEISEKSEIFDDQFSVERPDGSNFTLKIRSTKLEDSAMYFCASGTGGTGELFFGEGSRLTVL.

The chain couples TRBV3-1 to TRBJ2-1, with TRBD2 identical over 7 bases. Germline-derived CDR1 and CDR2 are LGHDT and YNNKEL (reference sequence). With V trimmed by 3 bases and J by 4 bases, 12 bases remained unmatched. CDR3 length: 17 amino acids. The CDR3, as DNA: TGTGCCAGCAGCCACTCCATTAGCGGGTTTGAATACAATGAGCAGTTCTTC. Translating it yields CASSHSISGFEYNEQFF.